This TCR beta chain was observed in a study of T-cell memory formation after mild COVID-19. Overall study: Among the donors, TCR clusters were largely specific to each donor.

Comments on this clonotype: What it binds is unknown.

MiXCR, run by TCRdb on the 5' RACE reads, gives a single entry per CDR3 protein. The sample records about 430,000 distinct CDR3 sequences, 20% to 25% being singletons. Notes on the study in general: Memory from before infection featured some responding clones, which suggests cross-reactive memory joined.

The CDR3 runs 14 residues. V was cut by 4 bases and J by 3 bases, with 12 bases left in between. Germline CDR1 is SGHDN and CDR2 is FVKESK. Sequencing was performed on PBMCs or a T cell subset sorted from them (not recorded which). This receptor was taken from an adult woman who had mild COVID-19 (a few samples of this study predate the infection). Cell type and time point are not known. The chain has TRBV14 and TRBJ1-2, with D possibly matching TRBD1 (6 bases). The CDR3 region has the DNA TGTGCCAGCAGCCGCCTACAGGGTGACTATGGCTACACCTTC. Translating it yields CASSRLQGDYGYTF.